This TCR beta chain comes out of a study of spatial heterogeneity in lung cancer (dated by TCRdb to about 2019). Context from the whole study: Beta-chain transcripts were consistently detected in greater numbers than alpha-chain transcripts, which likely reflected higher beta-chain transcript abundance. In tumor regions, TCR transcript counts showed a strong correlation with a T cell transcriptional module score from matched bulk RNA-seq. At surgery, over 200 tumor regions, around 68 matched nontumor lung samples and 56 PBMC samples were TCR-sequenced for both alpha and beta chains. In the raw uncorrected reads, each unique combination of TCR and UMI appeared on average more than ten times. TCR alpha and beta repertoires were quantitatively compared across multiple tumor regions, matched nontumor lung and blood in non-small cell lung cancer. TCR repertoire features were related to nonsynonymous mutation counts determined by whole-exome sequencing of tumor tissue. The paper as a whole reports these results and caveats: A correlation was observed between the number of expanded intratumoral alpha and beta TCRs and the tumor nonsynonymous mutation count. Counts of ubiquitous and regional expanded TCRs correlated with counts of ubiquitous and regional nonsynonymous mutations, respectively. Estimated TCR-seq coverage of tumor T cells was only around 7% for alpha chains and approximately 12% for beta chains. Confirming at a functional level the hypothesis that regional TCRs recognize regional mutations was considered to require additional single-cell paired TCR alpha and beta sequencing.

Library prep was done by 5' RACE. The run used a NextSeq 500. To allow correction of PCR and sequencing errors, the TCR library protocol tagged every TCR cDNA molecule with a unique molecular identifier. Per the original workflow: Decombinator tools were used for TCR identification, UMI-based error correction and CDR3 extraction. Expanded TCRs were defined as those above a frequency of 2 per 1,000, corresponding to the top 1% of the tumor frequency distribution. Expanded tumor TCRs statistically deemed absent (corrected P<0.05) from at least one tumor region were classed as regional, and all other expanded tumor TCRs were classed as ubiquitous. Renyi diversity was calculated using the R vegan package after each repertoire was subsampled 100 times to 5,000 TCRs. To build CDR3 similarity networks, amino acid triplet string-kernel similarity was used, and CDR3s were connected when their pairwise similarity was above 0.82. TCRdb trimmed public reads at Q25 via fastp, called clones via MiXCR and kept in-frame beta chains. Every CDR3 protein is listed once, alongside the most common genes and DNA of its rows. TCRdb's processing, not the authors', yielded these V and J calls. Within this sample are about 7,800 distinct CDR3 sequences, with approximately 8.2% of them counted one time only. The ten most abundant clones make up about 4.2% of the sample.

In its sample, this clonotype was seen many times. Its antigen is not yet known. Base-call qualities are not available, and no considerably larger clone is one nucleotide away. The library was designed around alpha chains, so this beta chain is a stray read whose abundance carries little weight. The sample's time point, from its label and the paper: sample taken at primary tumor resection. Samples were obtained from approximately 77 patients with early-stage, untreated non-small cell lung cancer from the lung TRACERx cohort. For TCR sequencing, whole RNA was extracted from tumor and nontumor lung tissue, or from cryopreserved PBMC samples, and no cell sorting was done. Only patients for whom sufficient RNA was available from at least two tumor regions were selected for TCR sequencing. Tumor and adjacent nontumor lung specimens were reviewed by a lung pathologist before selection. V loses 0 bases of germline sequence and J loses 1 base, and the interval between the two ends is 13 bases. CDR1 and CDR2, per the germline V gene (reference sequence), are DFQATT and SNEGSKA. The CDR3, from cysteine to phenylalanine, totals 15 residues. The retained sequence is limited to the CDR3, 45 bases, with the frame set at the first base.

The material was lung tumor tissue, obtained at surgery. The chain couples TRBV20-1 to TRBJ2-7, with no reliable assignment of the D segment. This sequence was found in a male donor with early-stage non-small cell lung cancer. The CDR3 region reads CSARDAASSSYEQYF. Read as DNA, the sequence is TGCAGTGCTAGAGATGCGGCTTCCAGTTCCTACGAGCAGTACTTC.